One sample yielded the 25 T cell receptor beta chains listed below, sequenced in a study of T-cell memory formation after mild COVID-19 (dated by TCRdb to the early 2020s). The receptor library was made with 5' RACE. Reads for this sample came from an Illumina NovaSeq 6000. The public reads were reprocessed in TCRdb via fastp at Q25 and MiXCR, keeping in-frame beta chains. Identical CDR3 protein sequences are pooled into one entry, listed with their most common genes and DNA. The sample profile shows about 180,000 distinct CDR3 sequences; about 18% of them were found once. The ten largest clones add up to roughly 3.7% of the sample. Sequencing input: PBMCs or a T cell subset sorted from them (not recorded which). The receptors shown here come from a young man who had mild COVID-19 (a few samples of this study predate the infection). The sample titles of this study are shuffled in the database, so cell type and time point are left out; the donor was told from shared clones.

The chain couples TRBV7-3 to TRBJ2-2; unclear D gene. The V gene's germline CDR1 is SGHTA and CDR2 FQGTGA. Trimming removed 2 bases from V and 6 bases from J, with 10 bases in between. The CDR3 totals 14 residues. DNA for the CDR3: TGTGCCAGCAGCTTATTAGGTCAATCCGGGGAGCTGTTTTTT. Amino acids: CASSLLGQSGELFF. The variable domain in full, with the rest retrieved from reference TRBV7-3 and TRBJ2-2, is GAGVSQTPSNKVTEKGKYVELRCDPISGHTALYWYRQSLGQGPEFLIYFQGTGAADDSGLPNDRFFAVRPEGSVSTLKIQRTERGDSAVYLCASSLLGQSGELFFGEGSRLTVL.

The chain uses TRBV11-2 and TRBJ2-7; 7 bases align to TRBD1. V lost 4 bases to trimming and J lost 9 bases; unmatched junction nucleotides: 15. CDR3 length: 15 amino acids. Germline CDR1 and CDR2: SGHAT and FQNNGV. DNA for the CDR3: TGTGCCAGCAGCTCCAAAAAGAACAGGGGTATCCGGCAGTACGTC. Translation: CASSSKKNRGIRQYV.

V gene TRBV20-1 combines with J gene TRBJ1-5; 7 nucleotides match TRBD1. Germline V CDR1 and CDR2: DFQATT, SNEGSKA (reference sequence). The CDR3 runs 14 residues. Losses at the gene ends were 4 bases for V and 3 bases for J; bases not matched to a gene: 6. This CDR3 reads CSATRQGLNQPQHF. CDR3 DNA sequence: TGCAGTGCTACCCGACAGGGACTCAATCAGCCCCAGCATTTT.

The chain joins TRBV5-6 to TRBJ1-2; D unclear. Germline CDR1 reads SGHDT; CDR2 reads YYEEEE. The CDR3 spans 13 residues. The germline V and J ends were trimmed by 0 bases and 8 bases, with 11 bases remaining between them. The CDR3 coding sequence is TGTGCCAGCAGCTTGGCCTTTTTGGGCGGCTACACCTTC. It encodes CASSLAFLGGYTF.

This clonotype was detected a few times. DNA of the CDR3: TGCGCCAGCAGCCCTGGGGGGATCCTGAGGGGCTACACCTTC. This sequence encodes CASSPGGILRGYTF. The chain combines TRBV5-1 with TRBJ1-2; D is perhaps TRBD1 (5 bases). Germline CDR1 SGHRS, CDR2 YFSETQ. V was cut by 4 bases and J by 8 bases, with 18 bases left in between. The CDR3 spans 14 residues.

The chain recombines TRBV19 with TRBJ2-5, with D tentatively TRBD1 or TRBD2 (5 bases each). Germline CDR1 is LNHDA and CDR2 is SQIVND (reference sequence). Trimming stripped 6 bases from V and 5 bases from J, with 22 bases between. The CDR3 is 16 amino acids. Here the CDR3 reads CASSKGGTVFRETQYF. Written as DNA, the CDR3 is TGTGCCAGTAGCAAAGGTGGGACGGTCTTTAGGGAGACCCAGTACTTC.

The rearrangement joins TRBV13 to TRBJ2-7, with 12 bases matching TRBD2. This CDR3 has 15 amino acids. V lost 5 bases, J lost 2 bases, and 4 bases stayed unmatched. Germline V lookup: CDR1 PRHDT, CDR2 FYEKMQ (reference sequence). The DNA of the CDR3 is TGTGCCAGCAGCGCTGGACTAGCGGGGACCTACGAGCAGTACTTC. It translates to CASSAGLAGTYEQYF. The variable domain in full, with the rest retrieved from reference TRBV13 and TRBJ2-7, is AAGVIQSPRHLIKEKRETATLKCYPIPRHDTVYWYQQGPGQDPQFLISFYEKMQSDKGSIPDRFSAQQFSDYHSELNMSSLELGDSALYFCASSAGLAGTYEQYFGPGTRLTVT.

This clonotype has more than one count but fewer than ten. CDR3 DNA: TGCGCCAGCAGCTCCGTGGGCCCCACGATGAACACTGAAGCTTTCTTT. Translating it yields CASSSVGPTMNTEAFF. The V and J genes are TRBV5-1 and TRBJ1-1; D call uncertain. Germline loops: CDR1 SGHRS, CDR2 YFSETQ. V was trimmed by 3 bases and J by 0 bases, leaving 15 bases between them. The CDR3 length is 16 residues.

This sequence joins TRBV19 and TRBJ2-3; D remains unclear. The CDR3 runs to 14 residues. The germline V and J ends were trimmed by 5 bases and 2 bases, with 11 bases remaining between them. Germline V gene lookup returns CDR1 LNHDA and CDR2 SQIVND (reference sequence). Here the CDR3 DNA reads TGTGCCAGTAGTTTTAGGCAGTTCACAGATACGCAGTATTTT. It is translated as CASSFRQFTDTQYF.

This clonotype was detected a few times. V and J are TRBV12-3 or TRBV12-4 and TRBJ1-3, with D unclear. The CDR3 spans 12 residues. The V end lost 3 bases, the J end lost 4 bases, and 4 bases lay between the germline ends. CDR3 nucleotides: TGTGCCAGCAGTTTGACGGGAAACACCATATATTTT. Amino acids: CASSLTGNTIYF.

The chain couples TRBV4-2 to TRBJ1-1, with D perhaps TRBD1 (5 bases). CDR1 and CDR2 (germline): LGHNA, YNFKEQ. Trimming removed 4 bases at V and 5 bases at J, with 14 bases between. The CDR3 is 14 amino acids. Here the CDR3 reads CASSLRAGATEAFF. In DNA form, the CDR3 reads TGTGCCAGCAGCCTCAGGGCCGGGGCTACTGAAGCTTTCTTT.

This clonotype was seen a handful of times. The chain couples TRBV7-8 to TRBJ1-5; tentative D call: TRBD1 (5 bases). Trimming stripped 5 bases from V and 3 bases from J, with 14 bases between. Germline lookup yields CDR1 SGHVS and CDR2 FQNEAQ. The CDR3 runs 15 residues. CDR3 in amino acids: CASSRGQGNNQPQHF. Written as DNA, the CDR3 is TGTGCCAGCAGCCGAGGGCAGGGAAACAATCAGCCCCAGCATTTT.

V gene TRBV12-3 or TRBV12-4 combines with J gene TRBJ2-1; 8 positions agree with TRBD2. V shed 6 bases and J 7 bases; nucleotides not matched to a gene: 17. This CDR3 contains 17 residues. The CDR3 DNA reads TGTGCCAGCAGGCAGAGCAGTAGCGGGGTTCACGGGAATGAGCAGTTCTTC. Amino acids: CASRQSSSGVHGNEQFF.

This clonotype was seen a few times. V usage is TRBV7-2 and J usage is TRBJ2-5; D is perhaps TRBD2 (5 bases). CDR1 and CDR2 (germline): SGHTA, FQGNSA. This CDR3 has 13 residues. Trimming took off 2 bases at V and 5 bases at J, with 9 bases between the two ends. CDR3: CASSLREIETQYF. CDR3 nucleotides: TGTGCCAGCAGCTTAAGGGAGATTGAGACCCAGTACTTC.

This clonotype has just a few counts. This chain links TRBV9 with TRBJ2-3; 7 bases are shared with TRBD2. The CDR3 has 16 residues. In germline, CDR1 is SGDLS, CDR2 YYNGEE. V lost 2 bases and J lost 2; bases outside the gene matches: 8. CDR3 sequence (DNA): TGTGCCAGCAGCGTGTGGCGTGGGAGGGACACAGATACGCAGTATTTT. Its protein product is CASSVWRGRDTDTQYF.

This sequence joins TRBV5-1 and TRBJ2-3; 8 bases match TRBD1. In germline, CDR1 is SGHRS, CDR2 YFSETQ. This CDR3 contains 14 residues. With 1 base clipped from V and 4 bases from J, the junction kept 2 bases outside the gene matches. DNA of the CDR3: TGCGCCAGCAGCTTGACGACAGGGGCAGATACGCAGTATTTT. Its protein is CASSLTTGADTQYF. Using reference TRBV5-1 and TRBJ2-3 for the parts outside the CDR3, the full variable domain is KAGVTQTPRYLIKTRGQQVTLSCSPISGHRSVSWYQQTPGQGLQFLFEYFSETQRNKGNFPGRFSGRQFSNSRSEMNVSTLELGDSALYLCASSLTTGADTQYFGPGTRLTVL.

CDR3: CASSSVVTGETQYF. The DNA for the CDR3 is TGCGCCAGCAGCTCGGTAGTGACCGGCGAGACCCAGTACTTC. V usage is TRBV5-1 and J usage is TRBJ2-5; no reliable D call. V lost 3 bases and J 5 bases, leaving 14 bases between the germline ends. Germline CDR1 is SGHRS and CDR2 is YFSETQ. The CDR3 length is 14 residues.

This clonotype was recorded a few times. J is TRBJ1-6 and V is TRBV19; D not resolved. Germline CDR1 LNHDA, CDR2 SQIVND (reference sequence). V lost 5 bases and J 10 bases, leaving 12 bases between the germline ends. There are 13 residues in the CDR3. The CDR3 DNA sequence: TGTGCCAGTAGTCATCGGGGAGAATCACCCCTCCACTTT. It codes for CASSHRGESPLHF.

This clonotype was found a few times. J is TRBJ2-1 and V is TRBV20-1, with D perhaps TRBD2 (7 bases). Deletions cut 3 bases from V and 7 bases from J, with 19 bases between. CDR3 length equals 15 residues. The germline gives CDR1 DFQATT, CDR2 SNEGSKA (reference sequence). The CDR3 sequence: CSARMVGGRGNEQFF. In DNA, the CDR3 is TGCAGTGCTAGGATGGTCGGGGGGCGAGGGAATGAGCAGTTCTTC.

V and J are TRBV7-2 and TRBJ1-1; 7 nucleotides match TRBD1. After removal of 5 bases from V and 7 bases from J, the junction contained 7 bases not matched to a gene. The germline V gene has CDR1 SGHTA and CDR2 FQGNSA. The CDR3 has 13 residues. CDR3 sequence: CASSLERDSEAFF. The CDR3 DNA sequence: TGTGCCAGCAGCCTGGAACGGGACAGTGAAGCTTTCTTT.

V is TRBV5-1 and J is TRBJ1-3; D is unresolved. V was trimmed by 0 bases and J by 2 bases, leaving 6 bases between them. CDR1 is SGHRS and CDR2 is YFSETQ in the germline V gene. The CDR3 sequence is 14 residues long. The CDR3 nucleotides read TGCGCCAGCAGCTTGGTTGGCCCTGGAAACACCATATATTTT. Its protein is CASSLVGPGNTIYF.

The rearrangement links TRBV6-5 to TRBJ2-5; tentative D call: TRBD2 (6 bases). This CDR3 spans 12 amino acids. From germline, CDR1 is MNHEY and CDR2 SVGAGI. Trimming took 6 bases from V and 4 from J, leaving 9 bases between them. The CDR3 nucleotides are TGTGCCAGCAGAGGGACTGGAGAGACCCAGTACTTC. Amino acids: CASRGTGETQYF.

In this sample, this clonotype turned up a few times. V is TRBV2 and J is TRBJ2-3; D might be TRBD2 (5 bases). V was trimmed by 4 bases and J by 5 bases, leaving 13 bases between them. The germline V gene has CDR1 SNHLY and CDR2 FYNNEI. There are 14 residues in the CDR3. The CDR3 protein is CASSAPGLVDTQYF. CDR3 DNA: TGTGCCAGCAGTGCCCCGGGGTTGGTAGATACGCAGTATTTT.

This clonotype was picked up a small number of times. The chain links TRBV5-1 to TRBJ1-1, with a possible D match to TRBD1 (5 bases). The CDR3 runs to 13 residues. Looked up from germline, CDR1 is SGHRS and CDR2 is YFSETQ. The V and J ends lost 1 base and 6 bases respectively, with 10 bases between them. CDR3 sequence (DNA): TGCGCCAGCAGCTTGATGGGGGGGTCTGAAGCTTTCTTT. Translated: CASSLMGGSEAFF.

This clonotype has at least ten counts. CDR3 nucleotides: TGTGCCAGCAGCGTCAGCTACGAGCAGTACTTC. This gives the protein CASSVSYEQYF. This chain links TRBV7-9 with TRBJ2-7, with unresolved D. This CDR3 is built from 11 residues. Trimming stripped 5 bases from V and 3 bases from J, with 5 bases between. Germline-derived CDR1 and CDR2 are SEHNR and FQNEAQ (reference sequence).